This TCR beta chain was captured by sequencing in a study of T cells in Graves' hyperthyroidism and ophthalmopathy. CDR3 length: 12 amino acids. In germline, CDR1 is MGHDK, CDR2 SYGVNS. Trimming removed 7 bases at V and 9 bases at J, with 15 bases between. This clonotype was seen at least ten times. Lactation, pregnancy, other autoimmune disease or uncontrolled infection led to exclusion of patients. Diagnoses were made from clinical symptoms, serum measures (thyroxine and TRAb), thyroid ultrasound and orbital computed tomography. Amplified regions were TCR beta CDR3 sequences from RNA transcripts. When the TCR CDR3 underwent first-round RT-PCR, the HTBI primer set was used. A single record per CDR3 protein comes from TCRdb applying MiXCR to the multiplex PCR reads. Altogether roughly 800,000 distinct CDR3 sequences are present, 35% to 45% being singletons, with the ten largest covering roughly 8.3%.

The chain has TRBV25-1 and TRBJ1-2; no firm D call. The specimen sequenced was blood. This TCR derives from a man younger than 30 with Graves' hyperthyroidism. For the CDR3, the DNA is TGTGCCAGCAAAGGCTTCCTGGGGAGCTACACCTTC. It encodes CASKGFLGSYTF.